Following are 2 T cell receptor beta chains from one sample sequenced in a study of early T cells in non-severe SARS-CoV-2 infection. TCRdb passed the 5' RACE reads through MiXCR, listing each CDR3 protein once. The sample consists of about 61,000 distinct CDR3 sequences, 12% of them appearing once. The specimen comprised whole blood, sampled at baseline. These receptors all come from an adult who was a healthcare worker with PCR-confirmed SARS-CoV-2 infection or an uninfected control (not recorded which). The donor label of this sample is uncertain.

The V call is TRBV6-5, the J call TRBJ1-2; 7 bases are shared with TRBD1. Germline-derived CDR1 and CDR2 are MNHEY and SVGAGI. This CDR3 region has 15 residues. J was trimmed by 4 bases and V by 2 bases; bases with no gene match: 7. CDR3 protein: CASSYVRTGSYGYTF. In nucleotides, the CDR3 is TGTGCCAGCAGTTACGTTCGGACAGGCAGCTATGGCTACACCTTC.

This clonotype was seen a few times. This chain uses TRBV19 with TRBJ2-1; D ambiguous. The V gene lost 6 bases and the J gene lost 1 base, with 13 bases spanning the gap. Germline CDR1 is LNHDA and CDR2 is SQIVND (reference sequence). The CDR3 has 15 amino acids. The CDR3 bases are TGTGCCAGTAGCCCTGTGGGTCCTTCCTACAATGAGCAGTTCTTC. It specifies CASSPVGPSYNEQFF.